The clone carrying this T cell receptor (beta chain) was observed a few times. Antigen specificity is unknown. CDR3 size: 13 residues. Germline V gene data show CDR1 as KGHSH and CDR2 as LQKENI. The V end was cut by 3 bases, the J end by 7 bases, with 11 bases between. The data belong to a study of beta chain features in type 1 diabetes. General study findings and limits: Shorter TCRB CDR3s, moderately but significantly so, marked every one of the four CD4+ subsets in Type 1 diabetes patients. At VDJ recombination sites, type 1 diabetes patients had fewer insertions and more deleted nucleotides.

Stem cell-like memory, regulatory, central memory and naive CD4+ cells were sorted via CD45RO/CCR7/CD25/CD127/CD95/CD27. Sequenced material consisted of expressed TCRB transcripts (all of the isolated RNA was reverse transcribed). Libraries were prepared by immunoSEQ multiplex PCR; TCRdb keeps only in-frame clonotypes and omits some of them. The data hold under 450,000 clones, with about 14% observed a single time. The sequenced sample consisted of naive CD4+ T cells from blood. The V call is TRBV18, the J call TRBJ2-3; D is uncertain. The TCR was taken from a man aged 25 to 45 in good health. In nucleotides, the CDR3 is TGTGCCAGCTCACCGAGTAATCTAAATACGCAGTATTTT. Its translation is CASSPSNLNTQYF. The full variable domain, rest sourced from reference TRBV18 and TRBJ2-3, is NAGVMQNPRHLVRRRGQEARLRCSPMKGHSHVYWYRQLPEEGLKFMVYLQKENIIDESGMPKERFSAEFPKEGPSILRIQQVVRGDSAAYFCASSPSNLNTQYFGPGTRLTVL.